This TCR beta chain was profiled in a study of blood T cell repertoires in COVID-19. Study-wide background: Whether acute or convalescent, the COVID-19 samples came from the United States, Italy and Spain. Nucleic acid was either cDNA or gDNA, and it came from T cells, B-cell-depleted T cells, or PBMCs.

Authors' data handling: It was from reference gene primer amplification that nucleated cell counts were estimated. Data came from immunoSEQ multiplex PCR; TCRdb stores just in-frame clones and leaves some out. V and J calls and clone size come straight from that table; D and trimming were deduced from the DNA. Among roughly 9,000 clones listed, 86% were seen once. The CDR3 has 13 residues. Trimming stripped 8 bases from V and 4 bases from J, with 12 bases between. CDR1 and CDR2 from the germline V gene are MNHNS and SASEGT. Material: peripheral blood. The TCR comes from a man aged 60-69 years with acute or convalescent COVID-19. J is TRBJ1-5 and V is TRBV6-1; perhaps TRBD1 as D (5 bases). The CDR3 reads CASVRAANQPQHF. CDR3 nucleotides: TGTGCCAGCGTCAGGGCTGCAAATCAGCCCCAGCATTTT.